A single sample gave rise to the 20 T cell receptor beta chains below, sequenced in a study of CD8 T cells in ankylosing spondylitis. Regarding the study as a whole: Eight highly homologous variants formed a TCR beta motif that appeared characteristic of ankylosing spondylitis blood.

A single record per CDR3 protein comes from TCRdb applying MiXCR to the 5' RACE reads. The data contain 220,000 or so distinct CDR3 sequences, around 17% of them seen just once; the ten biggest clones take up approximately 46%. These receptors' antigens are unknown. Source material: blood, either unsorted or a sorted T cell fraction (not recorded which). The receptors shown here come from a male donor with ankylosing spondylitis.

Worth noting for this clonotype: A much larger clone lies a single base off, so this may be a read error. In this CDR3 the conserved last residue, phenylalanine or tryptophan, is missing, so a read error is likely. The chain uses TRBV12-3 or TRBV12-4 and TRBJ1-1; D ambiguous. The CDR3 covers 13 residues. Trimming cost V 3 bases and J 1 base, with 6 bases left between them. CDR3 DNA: TGTGCCAGCAGTTTCACCGGGAACACTGAAGCTTTCTCT. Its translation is CASSFTGNTEAFS.

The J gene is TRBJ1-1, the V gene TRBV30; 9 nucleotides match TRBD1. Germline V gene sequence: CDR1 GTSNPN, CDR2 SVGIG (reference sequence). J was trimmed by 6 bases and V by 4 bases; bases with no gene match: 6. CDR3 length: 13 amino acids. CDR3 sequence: CAWTGRTGAEAFF. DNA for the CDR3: TGTGCCTGGACCGGCCGGACAGGGGCTGAAGCTTTCTTT.

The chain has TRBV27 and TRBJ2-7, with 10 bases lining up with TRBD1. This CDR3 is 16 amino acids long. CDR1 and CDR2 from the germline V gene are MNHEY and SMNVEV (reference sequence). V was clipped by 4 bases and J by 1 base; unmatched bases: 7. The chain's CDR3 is CASSYLTGQGSYEQYF. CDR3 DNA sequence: TGTGCCAGCAGTTATCTTACGGGACAGGGGTCCTACGAGCAGTACTTC.

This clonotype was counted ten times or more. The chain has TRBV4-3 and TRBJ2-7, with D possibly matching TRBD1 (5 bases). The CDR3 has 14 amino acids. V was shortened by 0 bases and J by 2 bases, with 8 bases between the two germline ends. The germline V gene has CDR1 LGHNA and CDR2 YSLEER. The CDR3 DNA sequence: TGCGCCAGCAGCCAAGATCAGGGTACCTACGAGCAGTACTTC. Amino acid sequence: CASSQDQGTYEQYF.

The CDR3 DNA reads TGTGCCAGCAGCGTAGGAGATGAAAAACTGTTTTTT. Protein: CASSVGDEKLFF. This rearrangement joins TRBV9 to TRBJ1-4; D ambiguous. Germline V CDR1 and CDR2: SGDLS, YYNGEE. V lost 0 bases, J lost 6 bases, and 3 bases lay in between. CDR3 size: 12 residues. The full variable domain, its missing parts supplied by reference TRBV9 and TRBJ1-4, is DSGVTQTPKHLITATGQRVTLRCSPRSGDLSVYWYQQSLDQGLQFLIQYYNGEERAKGNILERFSAQQFPDLHSELNLSSLELGDSALYFCASSVGDEKLFFGSGTQLSVL.

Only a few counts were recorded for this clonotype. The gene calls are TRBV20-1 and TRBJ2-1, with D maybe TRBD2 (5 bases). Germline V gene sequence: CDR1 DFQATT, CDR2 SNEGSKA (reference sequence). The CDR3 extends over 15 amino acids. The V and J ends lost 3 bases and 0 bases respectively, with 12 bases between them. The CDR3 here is CSARPGLSSYNEQFF. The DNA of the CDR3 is TGCAGTGCTAGGCCGGGGTTAAGCTCCTACAATGAGCAGTTCTTC.

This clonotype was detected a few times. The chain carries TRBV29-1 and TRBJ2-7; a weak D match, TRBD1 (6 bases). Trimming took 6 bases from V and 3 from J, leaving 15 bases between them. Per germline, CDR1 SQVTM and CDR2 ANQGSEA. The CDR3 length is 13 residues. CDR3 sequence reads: CSVAGTSGYEQYF. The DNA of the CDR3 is TGCAGCGTCGCTGGGACATCGGGCTACGAGCAGTACTTC.

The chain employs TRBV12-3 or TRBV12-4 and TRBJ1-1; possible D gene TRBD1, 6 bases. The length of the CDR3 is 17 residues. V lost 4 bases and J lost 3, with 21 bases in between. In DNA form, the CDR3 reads TGTGCCAGCAGTTCAAGGCCCCGGGGGGCCAAGGACACTGAAGCTTTCTTT. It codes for CASSSRPRGAKDTEAFF.

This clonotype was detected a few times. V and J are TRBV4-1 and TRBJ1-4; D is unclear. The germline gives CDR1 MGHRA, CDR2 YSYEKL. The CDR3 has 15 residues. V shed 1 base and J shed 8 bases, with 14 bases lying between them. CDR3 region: CASSQGTSLPEKLFF. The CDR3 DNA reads TGCGCCAGCAGCCAAGGGACTTCATTACCGGAAAAACTGTTTTTT.

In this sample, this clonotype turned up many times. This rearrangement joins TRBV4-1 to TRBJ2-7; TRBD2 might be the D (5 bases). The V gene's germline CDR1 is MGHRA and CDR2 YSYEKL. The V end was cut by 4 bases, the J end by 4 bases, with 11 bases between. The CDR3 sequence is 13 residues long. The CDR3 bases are TGCGCCAGCAGCCCCTCCACGGGGTACGAGCAGTACTTC. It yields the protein CASSPSTGYEQYF.

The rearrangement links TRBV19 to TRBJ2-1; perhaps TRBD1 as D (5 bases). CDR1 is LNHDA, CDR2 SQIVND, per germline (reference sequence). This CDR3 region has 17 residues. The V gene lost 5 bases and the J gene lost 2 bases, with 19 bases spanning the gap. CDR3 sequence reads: CASSPERQTSTYNEQFF. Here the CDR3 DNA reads TGTGCCAGTAGTCCGGAAAGACAGACGTCGACCTACAATGAGCAGTTCTTC.

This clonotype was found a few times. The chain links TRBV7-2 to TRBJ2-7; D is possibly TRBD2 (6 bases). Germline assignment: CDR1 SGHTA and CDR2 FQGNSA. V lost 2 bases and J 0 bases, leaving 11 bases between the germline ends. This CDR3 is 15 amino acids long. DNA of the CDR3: TGTGCCAGCAGCTTACTAGCGTACTTCTCCTACGAGCAGTACTTC. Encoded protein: CASSLLAYFSYEQYF.

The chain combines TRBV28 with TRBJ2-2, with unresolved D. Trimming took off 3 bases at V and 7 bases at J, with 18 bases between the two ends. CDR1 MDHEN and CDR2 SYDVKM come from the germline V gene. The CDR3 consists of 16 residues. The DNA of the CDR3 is TGTGCCAGCAGTTTGTGGGCTTTGGAGCAAGGCGGGGAGCTGTTTTTT. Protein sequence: CASSLWALEQGGELFF.

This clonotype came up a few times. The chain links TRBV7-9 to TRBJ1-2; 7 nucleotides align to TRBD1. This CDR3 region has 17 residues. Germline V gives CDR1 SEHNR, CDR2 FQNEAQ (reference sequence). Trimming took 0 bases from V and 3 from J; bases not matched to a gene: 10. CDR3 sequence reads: CASSLALRQGEDYGYTF. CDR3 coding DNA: TGTGCCAGCAGCTTAGCGCTCCGGCAGGGGGAAGACTATGGCTACACCTTC.

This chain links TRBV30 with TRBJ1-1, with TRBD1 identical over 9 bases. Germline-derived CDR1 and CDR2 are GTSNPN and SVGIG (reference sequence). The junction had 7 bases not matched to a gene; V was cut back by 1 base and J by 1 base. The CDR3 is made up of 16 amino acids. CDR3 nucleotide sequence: TGTGCCTGGAGTGCCCCAGGGACAGGGAGGAACACTGAAGCTTTCTTT. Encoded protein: CAWSAPGTGRNTEAFF.

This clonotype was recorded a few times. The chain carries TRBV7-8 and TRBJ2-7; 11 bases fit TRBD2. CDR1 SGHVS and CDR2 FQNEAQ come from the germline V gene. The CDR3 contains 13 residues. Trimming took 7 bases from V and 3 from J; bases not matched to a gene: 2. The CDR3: CASTTSGSYEQYF. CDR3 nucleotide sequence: TGTGCCAGCACTACTAGCGGGAGCTACGAGCAGTACTTC.

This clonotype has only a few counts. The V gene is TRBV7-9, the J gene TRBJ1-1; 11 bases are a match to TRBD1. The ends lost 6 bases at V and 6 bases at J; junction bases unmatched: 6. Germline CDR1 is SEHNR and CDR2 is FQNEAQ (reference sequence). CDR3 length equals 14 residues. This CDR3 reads CASRPRTGGSEAFF. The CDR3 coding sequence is TGTGCCAGCAGACCCCGGACAGGGGGCTCTGAAGCTTTCTTT.

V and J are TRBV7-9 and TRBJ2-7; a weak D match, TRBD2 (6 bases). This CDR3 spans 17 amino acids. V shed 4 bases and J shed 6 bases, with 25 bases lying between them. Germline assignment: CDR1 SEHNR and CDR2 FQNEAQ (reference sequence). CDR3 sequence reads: CASSSTRTTVGGLEQYF. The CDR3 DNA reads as TGTGCCAGCAGCTCCACCCGGACCACCGTCGGGGGTCTCGAGCAGTACTTC.

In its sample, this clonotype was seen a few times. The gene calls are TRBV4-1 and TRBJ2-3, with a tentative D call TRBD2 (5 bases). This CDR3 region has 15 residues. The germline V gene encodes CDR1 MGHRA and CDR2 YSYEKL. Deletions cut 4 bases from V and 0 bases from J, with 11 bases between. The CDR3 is CASSPRASSTDTQYF. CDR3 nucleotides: TGCGCCAGCAGCCCAAGGGCTAGCAGCACAGATACGCAGTATTTT.

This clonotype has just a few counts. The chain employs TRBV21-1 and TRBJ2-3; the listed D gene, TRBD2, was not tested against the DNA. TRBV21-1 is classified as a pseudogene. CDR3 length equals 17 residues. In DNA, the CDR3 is TGTGCCAGCGGGTCTAGCGGGAGGGCGGGACTCACAGATACGCAGTATTTT. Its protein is CASGSSGRAGLTDTQYF.